This T cell receptor (beta chain) was identified in a study of cytomegalovirus exposure and HLA in healthy donors. PCR employed 60 Vbeta and 13 Jbeta primers. Here immunoSEQ multiplex PCR was the method, and the copy in TCRdb shows in-frame clones only, minus some. The data show tens of thousands of clones, and the top ten clones hold around 12%. General observations from the study: The classifier reportedly diagnosed cytomegalovirus status with high specificity and sensitivity. One cluster of highly shared sequence variants probably arose as a sequencing artifact.

Comments on this clone: The antigen is not known.

The CDR3 loop spans 16 amino acids. V was pared by 1 base and J by 0 bases, with 10 bases between. CDR1 is SNHLY, CDR2 FYNNEI, per germline. This chain uses TRBV2 with TRBJ2-4; D perhaps matches TRBD1 (5 bases). The TCR was taken from a man aged 18 to 35 in good health and CMV-seropositive. The sample taken for sequencing was PBMCs. Here the CDR3 DNA reads TGTGCCAGCAGTGAAGAGATAGGGGTAGCCAAAAACATTCAGTACTTC. This gives the protein CASSEEIGVAKNIQYF.